These T cell receptor beta chains were read from a single sample in a study of T cells in narcolepsy. Data came from immunoSEQ multiplex PCR; TCRdb stores just in-frame clones and leaves some out. The sample has tens of thousands of clones, 75% to 90% seen once; the top ten hold 1% to 1.2%. Sequencing was done on a sample of memory (CD45RA-) CD4+ T cells from blood. Receptor source: a human donor in good health. The CDR3 runs from the conserved cysteine through the conserved F or W. A D gene is named only where the DNA matches it firmly. Not all rows give a size; the values are once, few, many and, for expanded clones, a class.

clone size: -
J gene: TRBJ1-1
V gene: TRBV6-6
D gene: -
CDR3 DNA: TGTGCCAGCAAGCTCCAACAGGGCTCGAGCACTGAAGCTTTCTTT
CDR3 protein: CASKLQQGSSTEAFF

clone size: -
J gene: TRBJ2-7
V gene: TRBV25-1
D gene: TRBD1
CDR3 DNA: TGTGCCAGCAGTGACCCTGGACAGGACTACGAGCAGTACTTC
CDR3 protein: CASSDPGQDYEQYF

clone size: few
J gene: TRBJ2-7
V gene: TRBV7-2
D gene: -
CDR3 DNA: TGTGCCAGCAGCGCCGTGCGGGGATACGAGCAGTACTTC
CDR3 protein: CASSAVRGYEQYF

clone size: -
J gene: TRBJ2-7
V gene: TRBV6-1
D gene: -
CDR3 DNA: TGTGCCAGCAGTGCCGGGGCAGGGGCCTCCTACGAGCAGTACTTC
CDR3 protein: CASSAGAGASYEQYF

clone size: -
J gene: TRBJ1-2
V gene: TRBV7-2
D gene: -
CDR3 DNA: TGTGCCAGCAGCTTAGCGAAAACAGCGGGATATGGCTACACCTTC
CDR3 protein: CASSLAKTAGYGYTF

clone size: -
J gene: TRBJ2-7
V gene: TRBV20-1
D gene: -
CDR3 DNA: TGCAGTGCTAGAGATTCGACAGTAGGATACTTC
CDR3 protein: CSARDSTVGYF

clone size: -
J gene: TRBJ2-7
V gene: TRBV7-3
D gene: -
CDR3 DNA: TGTGCCAGCAGCTTAACCCAGGGGACCGAGCAGTACTTC
CDR3 protein: CASSLTQGTEQYF

clone size: -
J gene: TRBJ2-2
V gene: TRBV19
D gene: TRBD2
CDR3 DNA: TGTGCCAGTAGTCTCACTAGCGGGAGCTTCCCCGGGGAGCTGTTTTTT
CDR3 protein: CASSLTSGSFPGELFF

clone size: -
J gene: TRBJ2-2
V gene: TRBV6-5
D gene: -
CDR3 DNA: TGTGCCAGCAGATACGATTCCACCGGGGAGCTGTTTTTT
CDR3 protein: CASRYDSTGELFF

clone size: -
J gene: TRBJ2-5
V gene: TRBV19
D gene: TRBD1
CDR3 DNA: TGTGCCAGTAGTGGGACAGAGGTAGGGGAAGAGACCCAGTACTTC
CDR3 protein: CASSGTEVGEETQYF

clone size: -
J gene: TRBJ1-5
V gene: TRBV10-3
D gene: TRBD1
CDR3 DNA: TGTGCCACGCAACAGGGGGCCCAGCCCCAGCATTTT
CDR3 protein: CATQQGAQPQHF

clone size: -
J gene: TRBJ2-4
V gene: TRBV5-1
D gene: TRBD1
CDR3 DNA: TGCGCCAGCAGACAGGACAGGGTGGACATTCAGTACTTC
CDR3 protein: CASRQDRVDIQYF

clone size: -
J gene: TRBJ1-6
V gene: TRBV2
D gene: TRBD1
CDR3 DNA: TGTGCCAGCAGGCCGACGACAGGGGGAAATTCACCCCTCCACTTT
CDR3 protein: CASRPTTGGNSPLHF

clone size: -
J gene: TRBJ2-5
V gene: TRBV5-6
D gene: -
CDR3 DNA: TGTGCCAGCAGCTTTGGGACTCCCCAAGAGACCCAGTACTTC
CDR3 protein: CASSFGTPQETQYF

clone size: -
J gene: TRBJ2-1
V gene: TRBV5-8
D gene: -
CDR3 DNA: TGTGCCAGCAGCTTGTCAGAGACTAAATATAACTATGAGCAGTTCTTC
CDR3 protein: CASSLSETKYNYEQFF

clone size: few
J gene: TRBJ1-1
V gene: TRBV28
D gene: TRBD1
CDR3 DNA: TGTGCCAGCAGTTTTCAGGGGGCGAGGTCTACTGAAGCTTTCTTT
CDR3 protein: CASSFQGARSTEAFF

clone size: -
J gene: TRBJ2-7
V gene: TRBV7-2
D gene: TRBD2
CDR3 DNA: TGTGCCAGCAGCTCCATAGCGGGACCCTCCTACGAGCAGTACTTC
CDR3 protein: CASSSIAGPSYEQYF

clone size: -
J gene: TRBJ1-1
V gene: TRBV6-6
D gene: -
CDR3 DNA: TGTGCCAGCTCCCCGGGGTCTTACACTGAAGCTTTCTTT
CDR3 protein: CASSPGSYTEAFF

clone size: -
J gene: TRBJ1-2
V gene: TRBV28
D gene: -
CDR3 DNA: TGTGCCAGCAGTTTGACGGTCGCCATCTACACCTTC
CDR3 protein: CASSLTVAIYTF

clone size: -
J gene: TRBJ2-5
V gene: TRBV5-6
D gene: -
CDR3 DNA: TGTGCCAGCAGCTTGGCCTCGGGTTTAGAGACCCAGTACTTC
CDR3 protein: CASSLASGLETQYF

clone size: -
J gene: TRBJ1-1
V gene: TRBV19
D gene: TRBD1
CDR3 DNA: TGTGCCAGTAGTCCTCGACAGGGTGGGAACACTGAAGCTTTCTTT
CDR3 protein: CASSPRQGGNTEAFF

clone size: -
J gene: TRBJ2-6
V gene: TRBV5-1
D gene: -
CDR3 DNA: TGCGCCAGCAAGGAGGGATCCTCTGGGGCCAACGTCCTGACTTTC
CDR3 protein: CASKEGSSGANVLTF

clone size: -
J gene: TRBJ2-5
V gene: TRBV10-3
D gene: TRBD1
CDR3 DNA: TGTGCCATCGGAAGCGGGGACAGGGGGGAAGAGACCCAGTACTTC
CDR3 protein: CAIGSGDRGEETQYF

clone size: -
J gene: TRBJ1-3
V gene: TRBV6-6
D gene: -
CDR3 DNA: TGTGCCAGCAGTTACTCAGGGTTTGGAAACACCATATATTTT
CDR3 protein: CASSYSGFGNTIYF

clone size: few
J gene: TRBJ2-1
V gene: TRBV7-9
D gene: -
CDR3 DNA: TGTGCCAGCAGCCGTCCCCCTAGCTCCTACAATGAGCAGTTCTTC
CDR3 protein: CASSRPPSSYNEQFF

clone size: -
J gene: TRBJ2-7
V gene: TRBV2
D gene: TRBD2
CDR3 DNA: TGTGCCAGCAGGGGTACCTTGGGACTAGCGGGATACGAGCAGTACTTC
CDR3 protein: CASRGTLGLAGYEQYF

clone size: -
J gene: TRBJ1-1
V gene: TRBV7-8
D gene: -
CDR3 DNA: TGTGCCAGCAGCTTCTCGGACGGAGGGAGCACTGAAGCTTTCTTT
CDR3 protein: CASSFSDGGSTEAFF

clone size: -
J gene: TRBJ2-7
V gene: TRBV9
D gene: -
CDR3 DNA: TGTGCCAGCAGCTTAGCCGGTACAGACTACGAGCAGTACTTC
CDR3 protein: CASSLAGTDYEQYF

clone size: -
J gene: TRBJ1-2
V gene: TRBV27
D gene: -
CDR3 DNA: TGTGCCAGCAGTTTTGTGTTGGGGCGAGGCTACACCTTC
CDR3 protein: CASSFVLGRGYTF

clone size: -
J gene: TRBJ1-1
V gene: TRBV5-4
D gene: -
CDR3 DNA: TGTGCCAGCAGCTTGACCGGGACCCTGGGCACTGAAGCTTTCTTT
CDR3 protein: CASSLTGTLGTEAFF

clone size: -
J gene: TRBJ2-3
V gene: TRBV13
D gene: TRBD1
CDR3 DNA: TGTGCCAGCACCCGGGGAAGGGGGCCGCCAGATACGCAGTATTTT
CDR3 protein: CASTRGRGPPDTQYF

clone size: once
J gene: TRBJ1-2
V gene: TRBV14
D gene: -
CDR3 DNA: TGTGCCAGCAGCCAGGCGGTGGGGACGGTCGGTTATGGCTACACCTTC
CDR3 protein: CASSQAVGTVGYGYTF

clone size: few
J gene: TRBJ2-3
V gene: TRBV19
D gene: TRBD2
CDR3 DNA: TGTGCCAGTAGTACTTCCGGACTAGCGGGAAGCACAGATACGCAGTATTTT
CDR3 protein: CASSTSGLAGSTDTQYF

clone size: -
J gene: TRBJ1-6
V gene: TRBV4-3
D gene: -
CDR3 DNA: TGCGCCAGCAGCCCTTCTGTCGGGGGCATGGATTCACCCCTCCACTTT
CDR3 protein: CASSPSVGGMDSPLHF

clone size: -
J gene: TRBJ2-2
V gene: TRBV6-5
D gene: TRBD1
CDR3 DNA: TGTGCCAGCAGGGACGGGGACAGGGAGGGCGGGGAGCTGTTTTTT
CDR3 protein: CASRDGDREGGELFF

clone size: -
J gene: TRBJ1-2
V gene: TRBV6-6
D gene: -
CDR3 DNA: TGTGCCAGCAGTTACTCAGAGTGGGTATCCTATGGCTACACCTTC
CDR3 protein: CASSYSEWVSYGYTF

clone size: few
J gene: TRBJ1-1
V gene: TRBV21-1
D gene: -
CDR3 DNA: TGTGCCAGCAGTCACCGGGACAGAATAATGAACACTGAAGCTTTCTTT
CDR3 protein: CASSHRDRIMNTEAFF

clone size: -
J gene: TRBJ1-4
V gene: TRBV28
D gene: -
CDR3 DNA: TGTGCCAGCATGGGGGGGGTCTATGAAAAACTGTTTTTT
CDR3 protein: CASMGGVYEKLFF

clone size: -
J gene: TRBJ1-1
V gene: TRBV7-2
D gene: -
CDR3 DNA: TGTGCCAGCACCCTAGGGGGGACGGTGAACACTGAAGCTTTCTTT
CDR3 protein: CASTLGGTVNTEAFF

clone size: -
J gene: TRBJ1-2
V gene: TRBV5-1
D gene: -
CDR3 DNA: TGCGCCAGCAGCTTTGAGGGGAGCTATGGCTACACCTTC
CDR3 protein: CASSFEGSYGYTF

clone size: few
J gene: TRBJ1-3
V gene: TRBV6-5
D gene: TRBD1
CDR3 DNA: TGTGCCAGCAGGGACAGGGGGCTTGGAAACACCATATATTTT
CDR3 protein: CASRDRGLGNTIYF

clone size: -
J gene: TRBJ1-3
V gene: TRBV5-1
D gene: -
CDR3 DNA: TGCGCCAGCAGCTTGGGACAGAGCTCTGGAAACACCATATATTTT
CDR3 protein: CASSLGQSSGNTIYF

clone size: once
J gene: TRBJ2-1
V gene: TRBV18
D gene: -
CDR3 DNA: TGTGCCAGCTCACCAGCAGGGTCCTACAATGAGCAGTTCTTC
CDR3 protein: CASSPAGSYNEQFF

clone size: -
J gene: TRBJ1-3
V gene: TRBV5-1
D gene: -
CDR3 DNA: TGCGCCAGCAGCTTGGAAACGGGGTACGGAAACACCATATATTTT
CDR3 protein: CASSLETGYGNTIYF

clone size: few
J gene: TRBJ2-5
V gene: TRBV11-2
D gene: TRBD2
CDR3 DNA: TGTGCCAGCAGCTCGGGACTAGCGGGGCAAGAGACCCAGTACTTC
CDR3 protein: CASSSGLAGQETQYF

clone size: -
J gene: TRBJ2-5
V gene: TRBV6-5
D gene: TRBD2
CDR3 DNA: TGTGCCAGCAGTTACTTTGGCGGGGGGGCCGGGGAGACCCAGTACTTC
CDR3 protein: CASSYFGGGAGETQYF

clone size: -
J gene: TRBJ1-2
V gene: TRBV4-3
D gene: TRBD1
CDR3 DNA: TGCGCCAGCAGCCAAGCACCAGGGGGAACCTATGGCTACACCTTC
CDR3 protein: CASSQAPGGTYGYTF

clone size: -
J gene: TRBJ2-2
V gene: TRBV4-3
D gene: TRBD2
CDR3 DNA: TGCGCCAGCAGCCAATTAGCGGGGGGCGCCGGGGAGCTGTTTTTT
CDR3 protein: CASSQLAGGAGELFF

clone size: -
J gene: TRBJ2-7
V gene: TRBV11-2
D gene: -
CDR3 DNA: TGTGCCAGCAGCCAGGGATTGGGGCACAAGAGCTCCTACGAGCAGTACTTC
CDR3 protein: CASSQGLGHKSSYEQYF

clone size: -
J gene: TRBJ2-5
V gene: TRBV5-8
D gene: TRBD2
CDR3 DNA: TGTGCCAGCAGCTTGAGGCTAGCGGCCCAAGAGACCCAGTACTTC
CDR3 protein: CASSLRLAAQETQYF

clone size: few
J gene: TRBJ1-1
V gene: TRBV6-6
D gene: -
CDR3 DNA: TGTGCCAGCAGGGAAGGACAGAGCTTGAACACTGAAGCTTTCTTT
CDR3 protein: CASREGQSLNTEAFF

clone size: -
J gene: TRBJ1-2
V gene: TRBV4-1
D gene: TRBD1
CDR3 DNA: TGCGCCAGCAGCCGTGGGACAGATAACTATGGCTACACCTTC
CDR3 protein: CASSRGTDNYGYTF

clone size: -
J gene: TRBJ1-1
V gene: TRBV2
D gene: -
CDR3 DNA: TGTGCCAGCAGTGCCTTCGGGGGCGGTGAAGCTTTCTTT
CDR3 protein: CASSAFGGGEAFF